This T cell receptor beta chain was identified during a study of cytomegalovirus exposure and HLA in healthy donors. Study-wide results and limits: As a later analysis revealed, the rate of TCR association differed by HLA locus, with DRB1 most and HLA-C fewest.

PCR used 60 Vbeta primers and 13 Jbeta primers. The protocol was immunoSEQ multiplex PCR, while the TCRdb copy is restricted to in-frame clones and leaves out a portion. This repertoire shows roughly 100,000 clones, approximately 69% found once; its top ten account for roughly 3.2%. As regards this clone: No antigen is known for it.

The CDR3 extends over 13 amino acids. Germline V gene lookup returns CDR1 SGDLS and CDR2 YYNGEE. Trimming took off 0 bases at V and 7 bases at J, with 8 bases between the two ends. This chain joins TRBV9 and TRBJ2-1; possible D gene TRBD2, 5 bases. The sequenced sample was PBMCs. The sequence came from a man younger than 40 in good health and CMV-seronegative. In DNA, the CDR3 is TGTGCCAGCAGCGTAGTTCGAGGGAATGAGCAGTTCTTC. It yields the protein CASSVVRGNEQFF.